The 22 T cell receptor beta chains listed next were all sequenced from one sample in a study of blood T cell repertoires in COVID-19. Some clones are missing from TCRdb's copy, which holds only in-frame ones; the method was immunoSEQ multiplex PCR. There are around 320,000 clones in the sample; almost 85% occur only once, and around 6.9% lies in the top ten. Sequenced material: peripheral blood. The receptors shown here come from a human donor in a cohort sampled during active COVID-19.

The V and J genes are TRBV3-1 (or the pseudogene TRBV3-2) and TRBJ1-1; 7 bases fit TRBD1. Trimming removed 9 bases from V and 4 bases from J; junction bases left unmatched: 11. This CDR3 has 14 amino acids. Germline CDR1 and CDR2: LGHDT and YNNKEL (reference sequence). CDR3 sequence reads: CASNGQDSRTEAFF. The CDR3 DNA follows: TGTGCCAGTAACGGACAGGACAGTCGCACTGAAGCTTTCTTT.

This clone is a singleton in its sample. V is TRBV20-1 and J is TRBJ1-2; 8 nucleotides align to TRBD1. Losses at the gene ends were 6 bases for V and 14 bases for J; bases not matched to a gene: 11. In germline, CDR1 is DFQATT, CDR2 SNEGSKA (reference sequence). This CDR3 region has 11 residues. As DNA, the CDR3 is TGCAGTGCCAGGGGGCCAGGAGATGCGACCTTC. Translation: CSARGPGDATF.

The J gene is TRBJ2-3, the V gene TRBV2; D is unclear. The V gene's germline CDR1 is SNHLY and CDR2 FYNNEI. V lost 0 bases and J 5 bases, leaving 6 bases between the germline ends. CDR3 length equals 13 residues. The CDR3 here is CASSEAFRDTQYF. CDR3 coding DNA: TGTGCCAGCAGTGAAGCGTTCAGAGATACGCAGTATTTT.

The J gene is TRBJ2-1, the V gene TRBV19, with 16 positions matching TRBD2. There are 16 residues in the CDR3. V lost 2 bases to trimming and J lost 9 bases; unmatched junction nucleotides: 4. Germline CDR1 LNHDA, CDR2 SQIVND (reference sequence). CDR3 amino acids: CASSIKGTSGGVEQFF. CDR3 coding DNA: TGTGCCAGTAGTATAAAGGGGACTAGCGGGGGGGTTGAGCAGTTCTTC.

This chain links TRBV27 with TRBJ1-2; 8 bases are a match to TRBD1. The germline CDR1 and CDR2 sequences are MNHEY and SMNVEV (reference sequence). The CDR3 contains 12 residues. Trimming took 4 bases from V and 7 from J; bases not matched to a gene: 2. CDR3 sequence (DNA): TGTGCCAGCAGTTCCGACAGGGGTGGCTACACCTTC. It translates to CASSSDRGGYTF.

This clone showed up just once. V is TRBV20-1 and J is TRBJ1-5; the D gene is possibly TRBD1 (5 bases). Germline CDR1 reads DFQATT; CDR2 reads SNEGSKA (reference sequence). The CDR3 length is 15 residues. Deletions cut 3 bases from V and 1 base from J, with 13 bases between. CDR3 coding DNA: TGCAGTGCTAGTAAGGGGATTCAGAGCAATCAGCCCCAGCATTTT. Translation gives CSASKGIQSNQPQHF.

The V and J genes are TRBV10-2 and TRBJ1-1; D is unresolved. Per the germline V gene, CDR1 is WSHSY and CDR2 is SAAADI. The CDR3 is made up of 14 amino acids. V was shortened by 2 bases and J by 4 bases, with 11 bases between the two germline ends. CDR3 protein: CASSETSASTEAFF. The CDR3 bases are TGCGCCAGCAGTGAGACATCGGCTAGCACTGAAGCTTTCTTT.

The rearrangement uses TRBV7-9 and TRBJ2-3; D gene unclear. Trimming stripped 5 bases from V and 7 bases from J, with 7 bases between. Germline V gene data show CDR1 as SEHNR and CDR2 as FQNEAQ (reference sequence). The CDR3 loop spans 11 amino acids. Here the CDR3 reads CASSVQYTQYF. CDR3 bases: TGTGCCAGCAGCGTCCAGTATACGCAGTATTTT.

The chain couples TRBV30 to TRBJ1-6; D unresolved. The V gene's germline CDR1 is GTSNPN and CDR2 SVGIG (reference sequence). V lost 1 base and J lost 11, with 6 bases in between. The CDR3 totals 11 residues. CDR3 bases: TGTGCCTGGAGTGGAGGAGCACCCCTCCACTTT. Its protein product is CAWSGGAPLHF.

The chain uses TRBV7-6 and TRBJ2-5, with D possibly matching TRBD1 (6 bases). The CDR3 totals 15 residues. The germline V gene has CDR1 SGHVS and CDR2 FNYEAQ. V lost 6 bases, J lost 1 base, and 15 bases lay in between. The CDR3 nucleotides are TGTGCCAGCAGTCTCCACCCGACAGGCCAAGAGACCCAGTACTTC. Protein sequence: CASSLHPTGQETQYF.

This clone was counted a single time. The chain uses TRBV6-5 and TRBJ2-3; D ambiguous. Trimming pared 5 bases from V and 2 bases from J, leaving 8 bases between. There are 13 residues in the CDR3. The germline CDR1 and CDR2 sequences are MNHEY and SVGAGI. In DNA, the CDR3 is TGTGCCAGCAGTCAACTCCACACAGATACGCAGTATTTT. Protein product: CASSQLHTDTQYF.

The V gene is TRBV27, the J gene TRBJ1-1; TRBD1 might be the D (6 bases). V lost 6 bases to trimming and J lost 1 base, with 18 bases between them. Germline CDR1 MNHEY, CDR2 SMNVEV (reference sequence). This CDR3 has 16 residues. The CDR3 sequence is CASSTGQTIPNTEAFF. The CDR3 DNA sequence: TGTGCCAGCAGCACCGGACAGACCATCCCGAACACTGAAGCTTTCTTT.

V and J are TRBV5-6 and TRBJ1-1; TRBD1 is a possible D gene (6 bases). Trimming cost V 2 bases and J 4 bases, with 12 bases left between them. Germline loops: CDR1 SGHDT, CDR2 YYEEEE. The CDR3 spans 14 residues. CDR3 sequence: CASSFGGRSTEAFF. CDR3 DNA sequence: TGTGCCAGCAGCTTTGGGGGCCGGAGCACTGAAGCTTTCTTT.

CDR3: CASSLSLGGRYGYTF. DNA for the CDR3: TGTGCCAGCAGTTTATCTTTAGGGGGAAGGTATGGCTACACCTTC. This chain uses TRBV27 with TRBJ1-2, with D perhaps TRBD1 (6 bases). The CDR3 has 15 amino acids. CDR1 is MNHEY and CDR2 is SMNVEV in the germline V gene (reference sequence). V lost 0 bases and J lost 5, with 13 bases in between.

The chain combines TRBV21-1 with TRBJ1-5; the table's TRBD1 call for D was not verified on the DNA. TRBV21-1 is an annotated pseudogene. This CDR3 spans 16 amino acids. The CDR3 loop is CASSKPGQGGLQPQHF. Here the CDR3 DNA reads TGTGCCAGCAGCAAACCGGGACAGGGGGGTCTACAGCCCCAGCATTTT.

The chain employs TRBV19 and TRBJ1-1; D is unresolved. Trimming left V 6 bases short and J 6 bases short, with 14 bases between. This CDR3 comprises 13 residues. Germline V gene lookup returns CDR1 LNHDA and CDR2 SQIVND (reference sequence). The CDR3 DNA reads as TGTGCCAGTAGCGAGGGTTGGAAGGCTGAAGCTTTCTTT. Residues: CASSEGWKAEAFF.

This clone was counted a few times. V gene TRBV6-5 combines with J gene TRBJ1-6; possibly TRBD1 for D (6 bases). The CDR3 has 15 amino acids. The germline V gene encodes CDR1 MNHEY and CDR2 SVGAGI. With 6 bases removed from V and 7 bases from J, the gap between germline ends came to 16 bases. The CDR3 sequence: CASRAVDRQNSPLHF. Written as DNA, the CDR3 is TGTGCCAGCAGAGCCGTAGACAGGCAAAATTCACCCCTCCACTTT.

The J gene is TRBJ2-7, the V gene TRBV30; D may be TRBD1 (6 bases). Trimming cost V 3 bases and J 9 bases, with 15 bases left between them. CDR1 is GTSNPN, CDR2 SVGIG, per germline (reference sequence). CDR3 length equals 12 residues. CDR3: CAWSESGDGQYF. CDR3 DNA: TGTGCCTGGAGCGAATCAGGGGACGGGCAGTACTTC.

This clone was seen a single time. One end of the junction does not line up with germline, which may come from a read error. This rearrangement joins TRBV7-6 to TRBJ1-6; perhaps TRBD1 as D (5 bases). CDR3 length: 17 amino acids. Germline loops: CDR1 SGHVS, CDR2 FNYEAQ. CDR3 amino acids: CASRLSTAGPYNSPLHF. The CDR3 nucleotides read TGTGCCAGCCGCTTATCGACAGCCGGGCCTTATAATTCACCCCTCCACTTT.

V gene TRBV6-5 combines with J gene TRBJ1-2, with D unclear. Germline loops: CDR1 MNHEY, CDR2 SVGAGI. There are 14 residues in the CDR3. Trimming removed 2 bases from V and 0 bases from J, with 7 bases in between. CDR3 protein: CASSYDTSNYGYTF. CDR3 nucleotides: TGTGCCAGCAGTTACGACACGTCTAACTATGGCTACACCTTC.

The rearrangement links TRBV18 to TRBJ2-3; D unresolved. V was pared by 3 bases and J by 2 bases, with 9 bases between. CDR1 is KGHSH and CDR2 is LQKENI in the germline V gene. This CDR3 is built from 14 residues. The CDR3 loop is CASSPPRSTDTQYF. CDR3 nucleotide sequence: TGTGCCAGCTCACCTCCTAGATCCACAGATACGCAGTATTTT.

The chain is built from TRBV6-5 and TRBJ2-1; TRBD1 matches at 7 bases. Germline-derived CDR1 and CDR2 are MNHEY and SVGAGI. This CDR3 region has 15 residues. J lost 3 bases, V lost 1 base, and 3 bases had no gene match. CDR3 nucleotides: TGTGCCAGCAGTTACTATGGGACAGACTACAATGAGCAGTTCTTC. It translates to CASSYYGTDYNEQFF.